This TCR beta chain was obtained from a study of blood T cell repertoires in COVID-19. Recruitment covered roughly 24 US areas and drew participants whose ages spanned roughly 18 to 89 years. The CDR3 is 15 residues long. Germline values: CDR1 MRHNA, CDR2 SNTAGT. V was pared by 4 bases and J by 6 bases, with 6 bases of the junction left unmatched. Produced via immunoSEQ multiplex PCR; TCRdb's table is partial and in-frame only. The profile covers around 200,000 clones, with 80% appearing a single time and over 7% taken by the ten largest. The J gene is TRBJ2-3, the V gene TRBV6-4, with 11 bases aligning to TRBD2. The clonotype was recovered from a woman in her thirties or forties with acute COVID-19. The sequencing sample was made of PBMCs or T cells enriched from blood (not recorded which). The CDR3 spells CASSALAGGPDTQYF. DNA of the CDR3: TGTGCCAGCAGTGCCCTAGCGGGAGGCCCTGATACGCAGTATTTT.